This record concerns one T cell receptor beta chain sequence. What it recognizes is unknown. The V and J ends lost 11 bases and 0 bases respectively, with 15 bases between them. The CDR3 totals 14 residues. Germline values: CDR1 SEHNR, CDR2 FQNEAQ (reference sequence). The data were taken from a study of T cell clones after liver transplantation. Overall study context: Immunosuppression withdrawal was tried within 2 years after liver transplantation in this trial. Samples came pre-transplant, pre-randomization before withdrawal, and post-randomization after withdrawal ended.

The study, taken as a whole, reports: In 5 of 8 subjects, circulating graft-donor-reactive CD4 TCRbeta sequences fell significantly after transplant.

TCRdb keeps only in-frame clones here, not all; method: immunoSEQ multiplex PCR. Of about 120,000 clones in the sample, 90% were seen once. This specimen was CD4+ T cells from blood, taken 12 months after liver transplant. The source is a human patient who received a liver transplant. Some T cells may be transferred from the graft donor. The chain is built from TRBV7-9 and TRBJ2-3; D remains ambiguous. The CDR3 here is CASAGGSSTDTQYF. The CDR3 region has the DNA TGTGCCTCCGCCGGCGGTTCTAGCACAGATACGCAGTATTTT. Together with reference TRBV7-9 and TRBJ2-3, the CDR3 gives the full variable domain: DTGVSQNPRHKITKRGQNVTFRCDPISEHNRLYWYRQTLGQGPEFLTYFQNEAQLEKSRLLSDRFSAERPKGSFSTLEIQRTEQGDSAMYLCASAGGSSTDTQYFGPGTRLTVL.